This is a list of T cell receptor beta chains from one sample in a study of early T cells in non-severe SARS-CoV-2 infection. TCRdb processed the 5' RACE reads anew with MiXCR; each CDR3 protein has one entry. In the table there are about 42,000 distinct CDR3 sequences, approximately 6.9% of which are singletons. The sample was whole blood. These receptors were obtained from an adult who was a healthcare worker with PCR-confirmed SARS-CoV-2 infection or an uninfected control (not recorded which). The CDR3 runs from the conserved cysteine through the conserved F or W. The order of the fields is CDR3 DNA, CDR3 protein, J gene, V gene, clone size, D gene. A D gene is named only where the DNA matches it firmly. Clone size is given for some rows only: seen once, a few or many times, or a class if the clone is expanded.

TGTGCCAGCAGTGTAAACAGTCAGGGGGCCCAAACCCAGCATTTT	CASSVNSQGAQTQHF	TRBJ1-5	TRBV2	NA	TRBD1
TGCAGCGATGGGACACCGCTGGGAGCTTTCTTT	CSDGTPLGAFF	TRBJ1-1	TRBV29-1	few	NA
TGCGCCAGCAGTGAACTTGCGGGGGCGCCCCCCTACGAGCAGTACTTC	CASSELAGAPPYEQYF	TRBJ2-7	TRBV10-2	many	NA
TGTGCCAGCAGCCGAACCCACGAGCAGTACTTC	CASSRTHEQYF	TRBJ2-7	TRBV3-1	many	NA
TGCAGCGTTGGGAATCCCACGGGCAATGAGCAGTTCTTC	CSVGNPTGNEQFF	TRBJ2-1	TRBV29-1	few	NA
TGTGCCGAGGCAGCTAATGAAAAACTGTTTTTT	CAEAANEKLFF	TRBJ1-4	TRBV7-9	many	NA
TGTGCCAGCAGCTTAGGTCGGACTAGCGGGGGCGCAGATACGCAGTATTTT	CASSLGRTSGGADTQYF	TRBJ2-3	TRBV11-3	NA	TRBD2
TGTGCCAGTAGCCGGCGTGATTCACCCCTCCACTTT	CASSRRDSPLHF	TRBJ1-6	TRBV19	once	NA
TGCGCCAGCAGTCCGTCTAGCGGGGGGGCAGATACGCAGTATTTT	CASSPSSGGADTQYF	TRBJ2-3	TRBV10-1	many	TRBD2
TGTGCCAGCAGCTCATCGCCGGGACGCTACACCGGGGAGCTGTTTTTT	CASSSSPGRYTGELFF	TRBJ2-2	TRBV7-9	few	NA
TGTGCCAGCAGCCAAAGGGGGATCAACGAGCAGTACTTC	CASSQRGINEQYF	TRBJ2-7	TRBV3-1	few	NA
TGTGCCAGCAGCTTCGGGGACTTCTACAATGAGCAGTTCTTC	CASSFGDFYNEQFF	TRBJ2-1	TRBV7-6	few	NA
TGTGCCAGCAGTGATGGTAGCGGGGGCTACAATGAGCAGTTCTTC	CASSDGSGGYNEQFF	TRBJ2-1	TRBV6-4	many	TRBD2
TGTGCCAGCAGCGAGCCCAAGGCAGCGGTAATCCCCTACGAGCAGTACTTC	CASSEPKAAVIPYEQYF	TRBJ2-7	TRBV6-2/TRBV6-3	few	NA
TGTGCCAGCAGCTGGGGACAGGGTTTGGATACGCAGTATTTT	CASSWGQGLDTQYF	TRBJ2-3	TRBV5-4	many	TRBD1
TGTGCCACCCCGGGACAGGGACACGATACGCAGTATTTT	CATPGQGHDTQYF	TRBJ2-3	TRBV24-1	few	TRBD1
TGTGCCAGCAGCTTGGGAGCGGGGGACGTTAAGGATACGCAGTATTTT	CASSLGAGDVKDTQYF	TRBJ2-3	TRBV5-6	few	TRBD2
TGCGCCGGAGGACTCATAAGCTCTGGAAACACCATATATTTT	CAGGLISSGNTIYF	TRBJ1-3	TRBV5-1	NA	NA
TGTGCCAGCAGCCCACCGGGACAGGGGAATAATGAGCAGTTCTTC	CASSPPGQGNNEQFF	TRBJ2-1	TRBV3-1	many	TRBD1
TGTGCCACCAGTAATAACGACAGGGGGCTTGAGACCCAGTACTTC	CATSNNDRGLETQYF	TRBJ2-5	TRBV24-1	NA	TRBD1
TGTGCCAGCAGCCCAAGTACTATCTCAACGCAGTATTTT	CASSPSTISTQYF	TRBJ2-3	TRBV7-3	many	NA
TGTGCCAGCAGCCCCCCGGGACAGGGGGCCGGGAACACTGAAGCTTTCTTT	CASSPPGQGAGNTEAFF	TRBJ1-1	TRBV5-4	many	TRBD1
TGTGCCAGCTCACCACCGGGGATCGGGACAGGGGGCACAGATACGCAGTATTTT	CASSPPGIGTGGTDTQYF	TRBJ2-3	TRBV18	NA	TRBD1
TGCGCCAGCAGCTCCAGTGGTGGGGCCAACGTCCTGACTTTC	CASSSSGGANVLTF	TRBJ2-6	TRBV5-1	few	NA
TGTGCCAGCAGTTTTCCTATGACTGGCGACTCTGGCGAGCAGTACTTC	CASSFPMTGDSGEQYF	TRBJ2-7	TRBV13	NA	NA
TGCAGTGCCAAACTAGCGGTAACCTACGAGCAGTACTTC	CSAKLAVTYEQYF	TRBJ2-7	TRBV20-1	few	TRBD2
TGCAGTGCTTTAGGCCCTGGGATCGAGTATTTT	CSALGPGIEYF	TRBJ2-3	TRBV20-1	few	NA
TGCAGCGTTGAATCCGCGGACGAGCAGTACTTC	CSVESADEQYF	TRBJ2-7	TRBV29-1	few	NA
TGTGCCAGCAGCTCAGCCGCCCGCGGGGATACGCAGTATTTT	CASSSAARGDTQYF	TRBJ2-3	TRBV7-2	many	NA
TGCGCCAGCAGCCAAGATCTTGGGGGGGCCGGCGCAGATACGCAGTATTTT	CASSQDLGGAGADTQYF	TRBJ2-3	TRBV4-1	NA	NA
TGCAGTGCTAGAGATATGAGACAGGGGCACGAAAATGAGCAGTTCTTC	CSARDMRQGHENEQFF	TRBJ2-1	TRBV20-1	NA	TRBD1
TGCGCCAGCTTCGAGGGGTTCGACGATTCGAACACCGGGGAGCTGTTTTTT	CASFEGFDDSNTGELFF	TRBJ2-2	TRBV4-1	NA	NA
TGTGCCACCACCCGGGACAGCCAAGAGACCCAGTACTTC	CATTRDSQETQYF	TRBJ2-5	TRBV10-3	many	TRBD1
TGTGCCAGCAGCTCCGGGACTAGCGGGGCCACTAGCACAGATACGCAGTATTTT	CASSSGTSGATSTDTQYF	TRBJ2-3	TRBV7-6	many	TRBD2
TGCGCCAGCAGTGGGCCGGGCCCGAGGACTGAAGCTTTCTTT	CASSGPGPRTEAFF	TRBJ1-1	TRBV10-1	NA	NA
TGTGCCAGCAGCTTGGCCGGCACCGGGGGAACACCCCTCCACTTT	CASSLAGTGGTPLHF	TRBJ1-6	TRBV5-4	many	NA
TGTGCCTGGAGTGTACGATCTGGCAGGGGCTCTGGAAACACCATATATTTT	CAWSVRSGRGSGNTIYF	TRBJ1-3	TRBV30	NA	NA